The entry below describes one T cell receptor beta chain. As processed by the authors: Estimation of nucleated cell counts was performed using reference gene primer amplification. TCRdb's table, derived via immunoSEQ multiplex PCR, lists solely in-frame clones and lacks some. V, J and clone size derive from that table, while D and trimming were established from the DNA sequence. This table holds roughly 120,000 clones, around four fifths found once. This sample stems from a study of blood T cell repertoires in COVID-19. Looking at the study overall: COVID-19 samples, acute and convalescent, were from the United States, Italy and Spain. PBMCs, B-cell-depleted T cells, or T cells provided the cDNA or gDNA that made up the material.

The CDR3 sequence is 20 residues long. The junction had 14 bases not matched to a gene; V was cut back by 0 bases and J by 0 bases. Per germline, CDR1 MGHRA and CDR2 YSYEKL. The sequence came from a man aged 30-40 years with acute or convalescent COVID-19. Input material: peripheral blood. The rearrangement uses TRBV4-1 and TRBJ1-5; TRBD1 matches 7 bases. The CDR3 spells CASSQDKKGARNYSNQPQHF. The CDR3 DNA sequence: TGCGCCAGCAGCCAAGATAAAAAGGGGGCCCGCAACTATAGCAATCAGCCCCAGCATTTT.